The 8 T cell receptor beta chains in this list originate from one sample, sequenced in a study of blood T cells in healthy people across ages. With a J-beta primer mix and a sample-barcoded 5' primer, a second PCR ran about 6 to 11 cycles. TCRdb analysed the 5' RACE reads with MiXCR anew, one entry per CDR3 protein. The sample has under 800,000 distinct CDR3 sequences; roughly 43% are singletons. The source material was blood. These receptors were taken from a woman aged 55-69 years in good health.

In its sample, this clonotype was seen a few times. The junction differs from germline at one of its ends, possibly a read error. V gene TRBV20-1 combines with J gene TRBJ2-7, with TRBD1 identical over 8 bases. Germline V lookup: CDR1 DFQATT, CDR2 SNEGSKA (reference sequence). This CDR3 has 15 amino acids. The DNA of the CDR3 is TGTAGTGCCTACAAAAACAGGGGGAGCTCCTACGAGCAGTACTTC. Protein: CSAYKNRGSSYEQYF.

The V call is TRBV4-2, the J call TRBJ2-3; D may be TRBD2 (5 bases). The CDR3 sequence is 16 residues long. Germline V gene lookup returns CDR1 LGHNA and CDR2 YNFKEQ. V lost 2 bases, J lost 2 bases, and 14 bases lay in between. The CDR3 DNA sequence: TGTGCCAGCAGCCAACCGTCCGGGGAGCCCACAGATACGCAGTATTTT. The encoded protein is CASSQPSGEPTDTQYF.

The chain carries TRBV25-1 and TRBJ2-6, with D uncertain. Germline CDR1 reads MGHDK; CDR2 reads SYGVNS. The germline V and J ends were trimmed by 4 bases and 5 bases, with 15 bases remaining between them. This CDR3 spans 16 amino acids. CDR3 in DNA: TGTGCCAGCAGTGGCATCGGACCGCGCAGGGCCAACGTCCTGACTTTC. Translating gives CASSGIGPRRANVLTF.

The chain employs TRBV27 and TRBJ1-2; unclear D gene. The CDR3 is made up of 14 amino acids. Trimming pared 4 bases from V and 4 bases from J, leaving 13 bases between. The V gene's germline CDR1 is MNHEY and CDR2 SMNVEV (reference sequence). The CDR3 nucleotides read TGTGCCAGCAGTTCAATTTGGACGAGCTATGGCTACACCTTC. Translated: CASSSIWTSYGYTF.

This clonotype was seen only a few times. V and J are TRBV5-1 and TRBJ1-2; maybe TRBD1 (6 bases). Between the trimmed V and J ends, which lost 0 bases and 3 bases, there was a span of 9 bases. The CDR3 is 14 residues long. Germline V lookup: CDR1 SGHRS, CDR2 YFSETQ. CDR3 sequence reads: CASSLGQDDYGYTF. The CDR3 bases are TGCGCCAGCAGCTTGGGACAGGACGACTATGGCTACACCTTC.

This clonotype was seen only a few times. The chain links TRBV7-9 to TRBJ1-1; D not certain. CDR1 and CDR2 (germline): SEHNR, FQNEAQ (reference sequence). Trimming cost V 5 bases and J 4 bases, with 14 bases left between them. The CDR3 has 14 residues. CDR3 DNA sequence: TGTGCCAGCAGCCCGGGTGGGCTGGGCACTGAAGCTTTCTTT. This translates into CASSPGGLGTEAFF.

The table lists this clonotype with many counts. The gene calls are TRBV29-1 and TRBJ2-7; D might be TRBD1 (6 bases). V was clipped by 0 bases and J by 6 bases, with 12 bases between them. Per germline, CDR1 SQVTM and CDR2 ANQGSEA. There are 13 residues in the CDR3. The CDR3 DNA follows: TGCAGCGTTGAAGAACAGGGTGAGGGCGAGCAGTACTTC. It encodes CSVEEQGEGEQYF.

The V gene is TRBV27, the J gene TRBJ2-7; tentatively, D is TRBD1 (6 bases). V lost 2 bases to trimming and J lost 7 bases, with 18 bases between them. Germline assignment: CDR1 MNHEY and CDR2 SMNVEV (reference sequence). CDR3 length equals 15 residues. CDR3 amino acids: CASSLNSQGLGEQYF. In DNA, the CDR3 is TGTGCCAGCAGTTTAAACTCGCAGGGGCTGGGGGAGCAGTACTTC.